This T cell receptor beta chain was recorded in a study of metastatic and nonmetastatic thyroid tumors. This clone is judged medium-sized. Its antigen is unidentified. There were no patients who had received any treatment before thyroid surgery. This CDR3 contains 14 residues. Germline V gives CDR1 DFQATT, CDR2 SNEGSKA (reference sequence). V gave up 6 bases and J gave up 4 bases, with 18 bases separating them. Notes on the study in general: In both blood and tumor samples, TCR beta diversity was reported significantly higher for malignant than benign nodules.

Via MiXCR, TCRdb re-called the PCR reads. Of about 4,600 clones detected, approximately 18% appear once; the ten largest clones hold roughly 24%. The sequence was collected from a male donor with papillary thyroid cancer or a benign thyroid nodule (not recorded which). Some clones in this sample may be carry-over from other donors' samples. Sequenced: adjacent normal tissue. The genes are TRBV20-1 and TRBJ1-2, with a tentative D call TRBD1 (5 bases). The CDR3 is CSAPDPGRTYGYTF. The CDR3 nucleotides are TGCAGTGCCCCAGACCCGGGACGGACCTATGGCTACACCTTC.